The 15 T cell receptor beta chains below come from one sample, sequenced in a study of technical replicates of blood from a handful of donors. Only in-frame clones appear in the TCRdb table, and some are missing; sequencing was by immunoSEQ multiplex PCR. This table has roughly 13,000 clones, roughly 83% appearing once. Specimen: PBMCs. The receptor set was obtained from a human donor in good health.

The chain has TRBV5-4 and TRBJ2-1, with 8 nucleotides matching TRBD1. J gave up 9 bases and V 2 bases, and 4 bases lay outside the gene matches. Germline V gene data show CDR1 as SGHNT and CDR2 as YYREEE (reference sequence). The CDR3 loop spans 13 amino acids. CDR3 sequence reads: CASSFDRGGEQFF. CDR3 bases: TGTGCCAGCAGCTTTGACAGGGGCGGTGAGCAGTTCTTC.

This clone was recorded a few times. This chain links TRBV15 with TRBJ1-5; no firm D call. Looked up from germline, CDR1 is LNHNV and CDR2 is YYDKDF (reference sequence). V dropped 1 base and J dropped 4 bases, with 8 bases sitting between them. The CDR3 totals 14 residues. CDR3 loop: CATSRGQENQPQHF. In DNA form, the CDR3 reads TGTGCCACCAGCAGAGGTCAGGAAAATCAGCCCCAGCATTTT.

The J gene is TRBJ1-1, the V gene TRBV23-1; D is unclear. TRBV23-1 is an ORF, with its function uncertain. This CDR3 is built from 13 residues. The V end lost 0 bases, the J end lost 11 bases, and 13 bases lay between the germline ends. CDR3 DNA: TGCGCCAGCAGTCAATCACGGAGTATGCGGGCTTTCTTT. Translated: CASSQSRSMRAFF.

The chain is built from TRBV7-9 and TRBJ1-5, with TRBD1 matching over 7 bases. This CDR3 is 15 amino acids long. V shed 5 bases and J 3 bases; nucleotides not matched to a gene: 7. Germline lookup yields CDR1 SEHNR and CDR2 FQNEAQ (reference sequence). CDR3 in amino acids: CASSVGTVSNQPQHF. The CDR3 nucleotides read TGTGCCAGCAGCGTAGGGACAGTCTCCAATCAGCCCCAGCATTTT.

This chain links TRBV11-2 with TRBJ1-2; D gene unclear. The V end lost 3 bases, the J end lost 7 bases, and 9 bases lay between the germline ends. Germline-derived CDR1 and CDR2 are SGHAT and FQNNGV. The CDR3 spans 12 residues. The CDR3 here is CASSLRVSGYTF. Here the CDR3 DNA reads TGTGCCAGCAGCTTGAGGGTTTCTGGCTACACCTTC.

The table lists this clone with a few counts. V usage is TRBV10-1 and J usage is TRBJ1-1; 7 nucleotides align to TRBD1. The CDR3 extends over 13 amino acids. V lost 5 bases to trimming and J lost 1 base; unmatched junction nucleotides: 1. Germline assignment: CDR1 WNHNN and CDR2 SYGVQD (reference sequence). The DNA for the CDR3 is TGCGCCAGCAGTAACAGGGGGAACACTGAAGCTTTCTTT. Translating it yields CASSNRGNTEAFF.

V usage is TRBV28 and J usage is TRBJ1-2; D perhaps matches TRBD1 (5 bases). Germline V lookup: CDR1 MDHEN, CDR2 SYDVKM. V was pared by 6 bases and J by 5 bases, with 19 bases between. The CDR3 spans 15 residues. CDR3 amino acids: CASRTPGGDKYGYTF. The DNA for the CDR3 is TGTGCCAGCAGGACCCCGGGGGGGGATAAATATGGCTACACCTTC.

The rearrangement joins TRBV27 to TRBJ1-1, with unresolved D. The germline V gene has CDR1 MNHEY and CDR2 SMNVEV (reference sequence). This CDR3 has 13 amino acids. V dropped 3 bases and J dropped 3 bases, with 8 bases sitting between them. The CDR3 DNA reads as TGTGCCAGCAGTTTTCAATTTGACACTGAAGCTTTCTTT. It specifies CASSFQFDTEAFF.

The chain couples TRBV18 to TRBJ2-7, with a possible D match to TRBD1 (5 bases). This CDR3 is 13 amino acids long. Looked up from germline, CDR1 is KGHSH and CDR2 is LQKENI. V lost 1 base to trimming and J lost 7 bases, with 11 bases between them. The CDR3 coding sequence is TGTGCCAGCTCACCACGGCAGGGTGATGAGCAGTACTTC. Residues: CASSPRQGDEQYF.

The chain combines TRBV2 with TRBJ1-1, with TRBD1 matching 7 bases. The CDR3 has 13 amino acids. The germline V gene has CDR1 SNHLY and CDR2 FYNNEI. Unmatched junction bases numbered 2, after V lost 6 bases and J lost 1 base. The CDR3 coding sequence is TGTGCCAGCAGGGGACAGACGAACACTGAAGCTTTCTTT. As protein: CASRGQTNTEAFF.

The chain combines TRBV27 with TRBJ2-5, with TRBD2 identical over 16 bases. The V gene's germline CDR1 is MNHEY and CDR2 SMNVEV (reference sequence). With V trimmed by 6 bases and J by 5 bases, 15 bases remained unmatched. The CDR3 extends over 19 amino acids. CDR3 bases: TGTGCCAGCAGAAAGGACAGGGGGACTAGCGGGAGGGCCGGCGAGACCCAGTACTTC. It encodes CASRKDRGTSGRAGETQYF.

The chain has TRBV28 and TRBJ1-5, with 8 bases lining up with TRBD1. The CDR3 has 15 amino acids. J gave up 5 bases and V 5 bases, and 8 bases lay outside the gene matches. From germline, CDR1 is MDHEN and CDR2 SYDVKM. CDR3 in DNA: TGTGCCAGCAGTCCCGGGACAGGCGCAGATCAGCCCCAGCATTTT. Translated, it gives CASSPGTGADQPQHF.

This CDR3 is CASSFRDEKLFF. In nucleotides, the CDR3 is TGTGCCAGCAGTTTCAGGGATGAAAAACTGTTTTTT. This chain joins TRBV28 and TRBJ1-4; a weak D match, TRBD1 (5 bases). Looked up from germline, CDR1 is MDHEN and CDR2 is SYDVKM. V shed 3 bases and J shed 6 bases, with 5 bases lying between them. The CDR3 length is 12 residues.

V is TRBV5-4 and J is TRBJ2-7; tentatively, D is TRBD1 (5 bases). Germline V CDR1 and CDR2: SGHNT, YYREEE (reference sequence). The CDR3 has 14 amino acids. V lost 1 base and J 3 bases, leaving 11 bases between the germline ends. Written as DNA, the CDR3 is TGTGCCAGCAGCTTGCAGGGCCACCTCTACGAGCAGTACTTC. Translating gives CASSLQGHLYEQYF.

This clone was seen only once. This specimen includes other DNA sequences encoding the same CDR3. V usage is TRBV15 and J usage is TRBJ1-4; perhaps TRBD1 as D (5 bases). The germline CDR1 and CDR2 sequences are LNHNV and YYDKDF (reference sequence). The CDR3 contains 14 residues. V was shortened by 1 base and J by 4 bases, with 7 bases between the two germline ends. The CDR3 here is CATSRGQGNEKLFF. Here the CDR3 DNA reads TGTGCCACCAGCAGAGGGCAGGGTAATGAAAAACTGTTTTTT.